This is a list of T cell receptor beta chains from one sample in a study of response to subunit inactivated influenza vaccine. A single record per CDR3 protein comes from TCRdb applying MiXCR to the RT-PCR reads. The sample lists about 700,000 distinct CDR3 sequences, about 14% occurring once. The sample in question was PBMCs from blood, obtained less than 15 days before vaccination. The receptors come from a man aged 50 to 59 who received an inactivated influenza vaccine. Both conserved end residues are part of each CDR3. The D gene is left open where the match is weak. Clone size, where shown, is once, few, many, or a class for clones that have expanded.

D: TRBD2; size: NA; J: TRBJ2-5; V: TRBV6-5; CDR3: CASSFSGGKETQYF; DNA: TGTGCCAGCAGTTTTAGCGGGGGGAAAGAGACCCAGTACTTC
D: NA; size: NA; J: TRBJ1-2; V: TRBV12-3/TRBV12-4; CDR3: CASSWSSNGYTF; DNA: TGTGCCAGCAGTTGGAGTTCGAATGGCTACACCTTC
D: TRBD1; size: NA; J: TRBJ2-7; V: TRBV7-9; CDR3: CASSFRRDRPSYEQYF; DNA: TGTGCCAGCAGCTTTCGCCGGGACAGGCCCTCCTACGAGCAGTACTTC
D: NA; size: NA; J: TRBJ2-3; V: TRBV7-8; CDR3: CASSLQKTSTDTQYF; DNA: TGTGCCAGCAGCTTACAGAAAACTAGCACAGATACGCAGTATTTT
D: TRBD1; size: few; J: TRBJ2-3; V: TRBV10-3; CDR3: CAISEGQDTDTQYF; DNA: TGTGCCATCAGTGAGGGACAGGACACAGATACGCAGTATTTT
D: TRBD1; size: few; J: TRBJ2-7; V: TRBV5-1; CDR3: CASSLGTGGWEQYF; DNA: TGCGCCAGCAGCTTGGGGACAGGGGGCTGGGAGCAGTACTTC
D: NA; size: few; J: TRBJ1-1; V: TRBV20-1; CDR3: CSRVGRLPGTEAFF; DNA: TGCAGCAGAGTAGGCCGGCTACCTGGCACTGAAGCTTTCTTT
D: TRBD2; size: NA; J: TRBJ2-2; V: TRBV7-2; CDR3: CASSSVGLAGNYGELFF; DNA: TGTGCCAGCAGCTCGGTCGGTCTAGCGGGTAATTACGGGGAGCTGTTTTTT
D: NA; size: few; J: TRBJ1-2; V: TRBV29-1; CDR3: CSVVEGYTF; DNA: TGCAGCGTTGTCGAGGGCTACACCTTC
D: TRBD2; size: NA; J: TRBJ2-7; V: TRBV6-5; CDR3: CASSYAAGETYEQYF; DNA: TGTGCCAGCAGTTACGCAGCGGGGGAGACCTACGAGCAGTACTTC
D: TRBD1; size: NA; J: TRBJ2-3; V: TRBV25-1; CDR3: CASRRARQGATDTQYF; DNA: TGTGCCAGCAGGAGAGCGCGGCAGGGGGCAACAGATACGCAGTATTTT
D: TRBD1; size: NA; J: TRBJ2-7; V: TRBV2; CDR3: CASSGWDRGNEQYF; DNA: TGTGCCAGCAGTGGGTGGGACAGGGGGAACGAGCAGTACTTC
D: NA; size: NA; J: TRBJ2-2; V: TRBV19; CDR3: CASNINTGELFF; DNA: TGTGCCAGTAATATAAACACCGGGGAGCTGTTTTTT
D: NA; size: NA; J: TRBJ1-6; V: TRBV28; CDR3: CASSLSRGGRSYNSPLHF; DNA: TGTGCCAGCAGTTTGTCTCGTGGGGGGCGCTCCTATAATTCACCCCTCCACTTT
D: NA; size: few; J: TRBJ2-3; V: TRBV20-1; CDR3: CSAKGLGTDTQYF; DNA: TGCAGTGCGAAGGGTCTAGGCACAGATACGCAGTATTTT
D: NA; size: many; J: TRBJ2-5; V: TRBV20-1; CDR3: CSASTVAASTGTQYF; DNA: TGCAGTGCTAGTACCGTAGCGGCAAGCACCGGGACCCAGTACTTC